The clone carrying this T cell receptor (beta chain) was detected many times. Antigen: not known. Hyperthyroidism patients, aged 18 to 65, were newly diagnosed, under 2 months' duration. Uncontrolled infections, pregnancy, lactation or other autoimmune diseases led to patient exclusion. Germline values: CDR1 KGHSH, CDR2 LQKENI. CDR3 length: 14 amino acids. Between the trimmed V and J ends, which lost 1 base and 4 bases, there was a span of 7 bases. This sample was included in a study of Graves' ophthalmopathy and Graves' hyperthyroidism. Study outcomes and limitations: Ophthalmopathy progression was predicted with 65% to 71% sensitivity and roughly 79% specificity.

RNA transcripts were the source from which TCR beta CDR3 regions were amplified. HTBI-primed first-round RT-PCR preceded second-round multiplex PCR. Each CDR3 protein is one row after TCRdb ran MiXCR on the multiplex PCR reads. The table records roughly 410,000 distinct CDR3 sequences, roughly 15% of them present only once. This chain links TRBV18 with TRBJ2-2; D call uncertain. The receptor's source is a woman between 18 and 29 years old with stable Graves' hyperthyroidism. Sequenced input: peripheral blood. CDR3 coding DNA: TGTGCCAGCTCACCACAGGGTCTCACCGGGGAGCTGTTTTTT. Translation gives CASSPQGLTGELFF.